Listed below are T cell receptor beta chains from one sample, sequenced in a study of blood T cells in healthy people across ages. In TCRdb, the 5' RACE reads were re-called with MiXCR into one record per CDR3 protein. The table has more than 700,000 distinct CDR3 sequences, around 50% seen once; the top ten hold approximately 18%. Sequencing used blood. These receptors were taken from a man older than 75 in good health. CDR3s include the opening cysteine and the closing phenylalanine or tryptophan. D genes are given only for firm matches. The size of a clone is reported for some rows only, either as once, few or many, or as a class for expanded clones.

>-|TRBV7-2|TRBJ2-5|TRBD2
TGTGCCAGCCAAGGAGCGGGGGAGACCCAGTACTTC
CASQGAGETQYF
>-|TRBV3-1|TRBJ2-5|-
TGTGCCAGCAGCCAAGAGGTGGGGCCAAAAGAGACCCAGTACTTC
CASSQEVGPKETQYF
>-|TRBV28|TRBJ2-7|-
TGTGCCAGCAGGCGCCTGACGGACTACGAGCAGTACTTC
CASRRLTDYEQYF
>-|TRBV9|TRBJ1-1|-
TGTGCCAGCAGCGTAGGCCAGAAATACGTCGGCACTGAAGCTTTCTTT
CASSVGQKYVGTEAFF
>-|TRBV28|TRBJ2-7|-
TGTGCCAGCAGTCAAATGGGGGGTGGAGTGGACGAGCAGTACTTC
CASSQMGGGVDEQYF
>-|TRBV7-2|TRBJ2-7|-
TGTGCCAGCAGCGGGCGAGACCAATACGAGCAGTACTTC
CASSGRDQYEQYF
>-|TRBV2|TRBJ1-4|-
TGTGCCAGCGGCCCGCGAGCAACTAATGAAAAACTGTTTTTT
CASGPRATNEKLFF
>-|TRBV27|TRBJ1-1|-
TGTGCCAGCAAGGTAAGCACGAGGGGTACTGAAGCTTTCTTT
CASKVSTRGTEAFF
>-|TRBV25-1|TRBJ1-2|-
TGTGCCAGCAGTGTTTACTATGGCTACACCTTC
CASSVYYGYTF
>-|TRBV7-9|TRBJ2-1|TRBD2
TGTGCCAGCAGCTCTTGGACTAGCGGGAGAGGGTACAATGAGCAGTTCTTC
CASSSWTSGRGYNEQFF
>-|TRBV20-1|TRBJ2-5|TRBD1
TGCAGTGCTCCCGACTTATTCGGACAGGGGATTGAGACCCAGTACTTC
CSAPDLFGQGIETQYF
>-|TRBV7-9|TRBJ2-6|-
TGTGCCCCTGAGGTGAGGGGAGATTTCTCTGGGGCCAACGTCCTGACTTTC
CAPEVRGDFSGANVLTF
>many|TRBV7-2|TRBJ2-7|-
TGTGCCAGCAGCCCCGGGACACACTACGAGCAGTACTTC
CASSPGTHYEQYF
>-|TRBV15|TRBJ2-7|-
TGTGCCACCAGAATAGGGCCGGGGAACTCCGAGCAGTACTTC
CATRIGPGNSEQYF
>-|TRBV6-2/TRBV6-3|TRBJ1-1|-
TGTGCCAGCAGTTACTCCCGGGACACCACTGAAGCTTTCTTT
CASSYSRDTTEAFF
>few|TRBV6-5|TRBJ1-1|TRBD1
TGTGCCAGCAGTCAACAGGGGAGGACTGAAGCTTTCTTT
CASSQQGRTEAFF
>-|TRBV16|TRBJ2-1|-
TGTGCCAGCAGCCAATTAGGGGAGGACAATGAGCAGTTCTTC
CASSQLGEDNEQFF
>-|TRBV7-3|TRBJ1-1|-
TGTGCCAGCAGCTTTAAGGGGCCGGGGACTGAAGCTTTCTTT
CASSFKGPGTEAFF
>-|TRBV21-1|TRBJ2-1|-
TGTGCCAGCAGCAAAGTTCCTCTGGCGGGAAACTCCAATGAGCAGTTCTTC
CASSKVPLAGNSNEQFF
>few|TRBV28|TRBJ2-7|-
TGTGCCAGCAATCGGGGGACATCCTACGAGCAGTACTTC
CASNRGTSYEQYF
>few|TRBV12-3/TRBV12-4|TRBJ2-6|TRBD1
TGTGCCAGCAATAGACAGGGGTCTGGGGCCAACGTCCTGACTTTC
CASNRQGSGANVLTF
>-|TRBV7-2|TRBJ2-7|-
TGTGCCAGCAGCCTCCACCCTCTCAACGGACCGCTCTACGAGCAGTACTTC
CASSLHPLNGPLYEQYF
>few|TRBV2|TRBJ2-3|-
TGTGCCAGCAGTGTCTACGTAGATACGCAGTATTTT
CASSVYVDTQYF
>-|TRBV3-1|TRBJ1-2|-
TGTGCCAGCAGCCAATTGCCAGGCATCTATGGCTACACCTTC
CASSQLPGIYGYTF
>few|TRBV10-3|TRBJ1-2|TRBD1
TGTGCCATCAGTGAGTCGAAACAGGGGTATGGTGGCTACACCTTC
CAISESKQGYGGYTF
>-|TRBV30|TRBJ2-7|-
TGTGCCTGTGAAGGGGGTCAGGCCTACGAGCAGTACTTC
CACEGGQAYEQYF
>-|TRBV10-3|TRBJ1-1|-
TGTGCCATCAGTGATCCGACTACAGGGAGGGGGACTGAAGCTTTCTTT
CAISDPTTGRGTEAFF
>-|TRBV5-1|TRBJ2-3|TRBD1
TGCGCCAGCAGCTTGGAGGGACAGGGAGAGGCAGATACGCAGTATTTT
CASSLEGQGEADTQYF
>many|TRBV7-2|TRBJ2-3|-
TGTGCCAGCAGCTTACTATCAGATACGCAGTATTTT
CASSLLSDTQYF
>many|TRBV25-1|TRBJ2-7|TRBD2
TGTGCCAGCAGTTCTCCTGGACTAGCGGGAACAACCGAGCAGTACTTC
CASSSPGLAGTTEQYF
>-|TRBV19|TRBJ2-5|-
TGTGCCAGTGGGAGGGACAGCCAAGAGACCCAGTACTTC
CASGRDSQETQYF
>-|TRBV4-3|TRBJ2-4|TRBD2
TGCGCCAGCAGCCAAGATAGAAGGACTAGCGGGGGTTCCTTTAGCAAAAACATTCAGTACTTC
CASSQDRRTSGGSFSKNIQYF
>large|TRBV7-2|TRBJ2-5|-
TGTGCCAGCAGCAGAGAGGATGGAGAGACCCAGTACTTC
CASSREDGETQYF
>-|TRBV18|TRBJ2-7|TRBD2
TGTGCCAGCTTACCGACCGGGCAGCGGGAGAAAAACGAGCAGTACTTC
CASLPTGQREKNEQYF
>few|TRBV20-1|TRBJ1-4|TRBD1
TGCAGTGCCGCCGAACAGGGGCGCAATGAAAAACTGTTTTTT
CSAAEQGRNEKLFF
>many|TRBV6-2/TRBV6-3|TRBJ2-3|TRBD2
TGTGCCAGCAAAAGCGGGGACCGCACAGATACGCAGTATTTT
CASKSGDRTDTQYF
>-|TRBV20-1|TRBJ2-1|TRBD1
TGCAGTGCTCCGGGGACAGGGAATCGGGATGAGCAGTTCTTC
CSAPGTGNRDEQFF
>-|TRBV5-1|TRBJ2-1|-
TGCGCCAGCAGCCTACAACTCCTCCAAGAGACCCAGTTCTTC
CASSLQLLQETQFF
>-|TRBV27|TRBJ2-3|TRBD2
TGTGCCAGCAGTTTATGGGCGGGGGAGTCAGATACGCAGTATTTT
CASSLWAGESDTQYF
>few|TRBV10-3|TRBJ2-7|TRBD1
TGTGCCATCAGCGACCGGGACAGTACCTACGAGCAGTACTTC
CAISDRDSTYEQYF
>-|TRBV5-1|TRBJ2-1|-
TGCGCCAGCAGCTTTGTCATTGGCAATGAGCAGTTCTTC
CASSFVIGNEQFF
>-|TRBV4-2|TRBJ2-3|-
TGTGCCAGCACCAAAGTCCCGGTGGGCACAGATACGCAGTATTTT
CASTKVPVGTDTQYF
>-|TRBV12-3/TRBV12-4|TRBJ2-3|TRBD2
TGTGCCAGCAGTCCGACTAGCGAGGGAGATACGCAGTATTTT
CASSPTSEGDTQYF
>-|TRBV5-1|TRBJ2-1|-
TGCGCCAGCAGCTACGGGACTGAAGCCTACAATGAGCAGTTCTTC
CASSYGTEAYNEQFF
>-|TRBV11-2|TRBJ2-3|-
TGTGCCAGCAGCCCTACTTTTCCCGGCACAGATACGCAGTATTTT
CASSPTFPGTDTQYF
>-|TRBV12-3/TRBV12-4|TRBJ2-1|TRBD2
TGTGCCAGCAGTTCCGGGACTAGTTACGGGGGTGAGCAGTTCTTC
CASSSGTSYGGEQFF
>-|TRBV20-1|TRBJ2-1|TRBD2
TGCAGTGCTGCCGGGACTAGCGGGACTAGGGGACCCTTCTACAATGAGCAGTTCTTC
CSAAGTSGTRGPFYNEQFF
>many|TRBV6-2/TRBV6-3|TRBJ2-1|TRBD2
TGTGCCAGCAGAGAGCGGGATCGTTCCTACAATGAGCAGTTCTTC
CASRERDRSYNEQFF
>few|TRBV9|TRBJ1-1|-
TGTGCCAGCAGCGGCGGTCGGGACACTGAAGCTTTCTTT
CASSGGRDTEAFF
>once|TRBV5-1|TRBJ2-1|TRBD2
TGCGCCAGCAGCTTGTTGCCTAGCGGGACTGGTAATGAGCAGTTCTTC
CASSLLPSGTGNEQFF
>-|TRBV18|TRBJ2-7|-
TGTGCCAGCTCACCGCCGGAGAGCAGGGTCGGGCAGTACTTC
CASSPPESRVGQYF
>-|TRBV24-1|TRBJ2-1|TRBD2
TGTGCCACCAGTGACCGTGGACTAGCGGGACTTGAGCAGTTCTTC
CATSDRGLAGLEQFF
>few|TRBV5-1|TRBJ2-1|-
TGCGCCAGCAGCCGAGGGGGTCGAGGGTCCTACAATGAGCAGTTCTTC
CASSRGGRGSYNEQFF
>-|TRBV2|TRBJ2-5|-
TGTGCCAGCAGTGAATTAAGGAGACAGAATCAAGAGACCCAGTACTTC
CASSELRRQNQETQYF
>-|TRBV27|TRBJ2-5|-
TGTGCCAGCAGTTTATCATTAGGATATCAAGAGACCCTGTACTTC
CASSLSLGYQETLYF
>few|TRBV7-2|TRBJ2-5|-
TGTGCCAGCAGCTTAGCGGTACGGACCCAAGAGACCCAGTACTTC
CASSLAVRTQETQYF
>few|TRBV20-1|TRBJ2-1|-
TGCAGTGCTCCGAGCGGGCTTAGCTCCTACAATGAGCAGTTCTTC
CSAPSGLSSYNEQFF
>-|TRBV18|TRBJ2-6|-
TGTGCCAGCTCCCTTACCCTCTCTGGGGCCAACGTCCTGACTTTC
CASSLTLSGANVLTF
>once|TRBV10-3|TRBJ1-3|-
TGTGCCATTAGTCTTGAGGGGGAGGTGAACACCATATATTTT
CAISLEGEVNTIYF